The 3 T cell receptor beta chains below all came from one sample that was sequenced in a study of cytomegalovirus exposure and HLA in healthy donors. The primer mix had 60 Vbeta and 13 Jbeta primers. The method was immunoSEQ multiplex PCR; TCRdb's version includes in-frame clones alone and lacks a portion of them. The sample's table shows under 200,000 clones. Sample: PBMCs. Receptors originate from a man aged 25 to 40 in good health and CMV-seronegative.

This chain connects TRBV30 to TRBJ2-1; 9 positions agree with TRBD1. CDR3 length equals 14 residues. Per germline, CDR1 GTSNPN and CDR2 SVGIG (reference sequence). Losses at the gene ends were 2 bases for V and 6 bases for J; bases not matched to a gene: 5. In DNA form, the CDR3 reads TGTGCCTGGAGTTCGGGACAGGGATCCAATGAGCAGTTCTTC. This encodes CAWSSGQGSNEQFF.

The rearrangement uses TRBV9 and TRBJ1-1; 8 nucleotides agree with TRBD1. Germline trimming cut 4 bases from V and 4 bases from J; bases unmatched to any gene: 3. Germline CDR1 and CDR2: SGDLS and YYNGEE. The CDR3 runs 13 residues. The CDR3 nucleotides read TGTGCCAGCAGCATTACAGGGGGCACTGAAGCTTTCTTT. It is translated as CASSITGGTEAFF.

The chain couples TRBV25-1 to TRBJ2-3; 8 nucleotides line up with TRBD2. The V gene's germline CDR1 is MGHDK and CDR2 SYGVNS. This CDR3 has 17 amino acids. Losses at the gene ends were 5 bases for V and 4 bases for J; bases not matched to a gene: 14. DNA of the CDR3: TGTGCCAGCAGTAAGCGACGTGTAGCGGGGATCCCAGATACGCAGTATTTT. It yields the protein CASSKRRVAGIPDTQYF. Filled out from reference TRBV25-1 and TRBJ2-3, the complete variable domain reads EADIYQTPRYLVIGTGKKITLECSQTMGHDKMYWYQQDPGMELHLIHYSYGVNSTEKGDLSSESTVSRIRTEHFPLTLESARPSHTSQYLCASSKRRVAGIPDTQYFGPGTRLTVL.